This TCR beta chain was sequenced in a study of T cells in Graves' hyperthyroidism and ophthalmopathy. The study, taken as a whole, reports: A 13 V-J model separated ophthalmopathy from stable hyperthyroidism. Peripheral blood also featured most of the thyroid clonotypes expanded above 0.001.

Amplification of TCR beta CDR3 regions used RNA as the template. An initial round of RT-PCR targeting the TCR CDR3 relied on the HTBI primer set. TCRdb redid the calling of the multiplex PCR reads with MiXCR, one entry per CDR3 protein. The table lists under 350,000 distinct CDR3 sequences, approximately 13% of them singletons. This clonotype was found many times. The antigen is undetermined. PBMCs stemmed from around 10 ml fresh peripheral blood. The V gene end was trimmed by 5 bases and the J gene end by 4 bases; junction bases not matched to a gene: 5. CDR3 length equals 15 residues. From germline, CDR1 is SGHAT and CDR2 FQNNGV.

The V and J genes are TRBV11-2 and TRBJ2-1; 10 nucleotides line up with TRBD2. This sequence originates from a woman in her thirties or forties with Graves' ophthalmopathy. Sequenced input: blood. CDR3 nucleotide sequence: TGTGCCAGCAGCCTTCTAGCGGGGGAATACAATGAGCAGTTCTTC. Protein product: CASSLLAGEYNEQFF.